This T cell receptor beta chain was sequenced for a study of blood T cells in healthy people across ages. The V gene lost 4 bases and the J gene lost 1 base, with 11 bases spanning the gap. The CDR3 runs 15 residues. Germline V gene sequence: CDR1 MNHNY, CDR2 SVGAGI (reference sequence). The sample holds a few counts of this clonotype. A second PCR, run for about 6 to 11 cycles, used a sample-barcoded 5' primer plus a J-beta primer mix. TCRdb re-derived calls from the 5' RACE reads in MiXCR, one entry per CDR3 protein. This sample yields around 1,100,000 distinct CDR3 sequences, of which approximately 38% are seen a single time; around 12% belongs to the top ten.

The sequence came from a man in his late teens or twenties in good health. Source material: blood. V gene TRBV6-6 combines with J gene TRBJ1-5; D is ambiguous. CDR3 nucleotide sequence: TGTGCCAGCAGTTTGTCTCGGGCGAGCAATCAGCCCCAGCATTTT. Encoded protein: CASSLSRASNQPQHF.